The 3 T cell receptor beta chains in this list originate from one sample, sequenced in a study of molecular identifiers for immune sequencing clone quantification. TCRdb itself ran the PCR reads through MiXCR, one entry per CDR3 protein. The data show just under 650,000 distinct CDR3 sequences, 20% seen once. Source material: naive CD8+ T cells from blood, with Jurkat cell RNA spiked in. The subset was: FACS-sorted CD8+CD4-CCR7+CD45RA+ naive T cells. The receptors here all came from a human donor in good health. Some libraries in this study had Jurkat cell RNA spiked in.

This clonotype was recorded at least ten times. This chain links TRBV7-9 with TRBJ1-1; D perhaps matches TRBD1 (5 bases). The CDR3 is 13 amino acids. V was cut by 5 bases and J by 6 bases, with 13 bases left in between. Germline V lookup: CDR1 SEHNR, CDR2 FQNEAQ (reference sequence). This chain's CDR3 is CASSHVGAPEAFF. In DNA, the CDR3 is TGTGCCAGCAGCCACGTCGGGGCCCCTGAAGCTTTCTTT.

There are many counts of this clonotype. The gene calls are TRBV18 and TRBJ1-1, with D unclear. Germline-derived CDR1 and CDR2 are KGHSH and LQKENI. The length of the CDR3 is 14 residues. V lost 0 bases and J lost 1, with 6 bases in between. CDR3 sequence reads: CASSPPRQNTEAFF. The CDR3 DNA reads TGTGCCAGCTCACCACCGCGACAGAACACTGAAGCTTTCTTT.

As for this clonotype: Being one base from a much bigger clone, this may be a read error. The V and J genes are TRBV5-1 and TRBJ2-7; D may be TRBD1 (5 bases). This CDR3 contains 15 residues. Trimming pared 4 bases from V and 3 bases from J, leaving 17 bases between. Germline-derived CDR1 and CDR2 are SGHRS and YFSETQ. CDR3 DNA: TGCGCCAGCAGCCCTGACATGGGGCTGAACTACGAGCAGTACTTC. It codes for CASSPDMGLNYEQYF.